This T cell receptor (beta chain) was captured by sequencing in a study of T cell responses to AZD1222 COVID-19 vaccine. Clones were sequenced by immunoSEQ multiplex PCR, and TCRdb holds only the in-frame ones, with some missing. Here the sample spans approximately 89,000 clones, 70% to 90% being singletons. Regarding the study as a whole: Donors skewed white British and female; clonal diversity was possibly underestimated. Just a handful of AZD1222 recipients were seropositive at baseline.

The CDR3 consists of 13 residues. In germline, CDR1 is MNHNS, CDR2 SASEGT. With 6 bases removed from V and 1 base from J, the gap between germline ends came to 9 bases. To note about this clone: The antigen remains unidentified.

The TCR sequence derives from an adult in good health. The specimen was peripheral blood, collected on day 0 of AZD1222 vaccination. This chain links TRBV6-1 with TRBJ1-1; D gene uncertain. The CDR3, as DNA: TGTGCCAGCAGGGGTCAGGCGAACACTGAAGCTTTCTTT. It is translated as CASRGQANTEAFF.